Below are 6 T cell receptor beta chains sequenced from a single sample in a study of T cells after yellow fever vaccination. One entry per CDR3 protein, called by TCRdb with MiXCR from the 5' RACE reads. The table shows some 420,000 distinct CDR3 sequences, with around 20% occurring only once. This specimen was PBMCs, taken before the yellow fever booster vaccination. These receptors came from a man aged 18-30 years who received the YFV17D yellow fever vaccine.

The rearrangement uses TRBV25-1 and TRBJ2-3; no reliable D call. V was clipped by 6 bases and J by 1 base, with 11 bases between them. This CDR3 is built from 14 residues. CDR1 MGHDK and CDR2 SYGVNS come from the germline V gene. The DNA for the CDR3 is TGTGCCAGCAGAGTGACCTTCGGCACAGATACGCAGTATTTT. Encoded protein: CASRVTFGTDTQYF.

This clonotype was observed a few times. The chain has TRBV19 and TRBJ2-7; D assignment may be TRBD1 or TRBD2 (6 bases each). Germline values: CDR1 LNHDA, CDR2 SQIVND (reference sequence). This CDR3 contains 14 residues. V lost 5 bases to trimming and J lost 7 bases, with 18 bases between them. Here the CDR3 reads CASSPRWGAGEQYF. The CDR3 nucleotides are TGTGCCAGTAGTCCCCGGTGGGGGGCGGGGGAGCAGTACTTC.

This chain links TRBV6-5 with TRBJ2-5; D gene unclear. Germline lookup yields CDR1 MNHEY and CDR2 SVGAGI. The CDR3 sequence is 11 residues long. Trimming cost V 5 bases and J 8 bases, with 9 bases left between them. In DNA form, the CDR3 reads TGTGCCAGCAGTACCGGGCTTACCCAGTACTTC. Protein: CASSTGLTQYF.

The V and J genes are TRBV7-7 and TRBJ2-5; D may be TRBD2 (7 bases). CDR3 length: 16 amino acids. Germline loops: CDR1 SSHAT, CDR2 FNYEAQ (reference sequence). The V and J ends lost 5 bases and 4 bases respectively, with 20 bases between them. The CDR3 spells CASSPAPGGLRETQYF. In DNA form, the CDR3 reads TGTGCCAGCAGCCCCGCGCCCGGGGGGCTTAGAGAGACCCAGTACTTC.

This clonotype was observed a handful of times. V gene TRBV18 combines with J gene TRBJ1-2; a possible D gene is TRBD1 (6 bases). Germline lookup yields CDR1 KGHSH and CDR2 LQKENI. Trimming removed 3 bases from V and 0 bases from J, with 8 bases in between. The CDR3 has 14 amino acids. The CDR3 protein is CASSPDRSNYGYTF. CDR3 nucleotides: TGTGCCAGCTCACCCGACAGGTCTAACTATGGCTACACCTTC.

The V call is TRBV3-1, the J call TRBJ2-1; TRBD2 matches at 12 bases. This CDR3 region has 17 residues. V shed 3 bases, J shed 5 bases, and the junction held 8 bases outside the gene matches. Per the germline V gene, CDR1 is LGHDT and CDR2 is YNNKEL (reference sequence). The CDR3, as DNA: TGTGCCAGCAGCCACGGACTAGCGGGGAGCGCGGACAATGAGCAGTTCTTC. It specifies CASSHGLAGSADNEQFF.